The entry below gives a single T cell receptor beta chain sequence along with its context. The antigen remains unidentified. The data were taken from a study of T cell responses to AZD1222 COVID-19 vaccine. Study results and caveats: Most donors were white British, females outnumbered males, and clonal diversity was possibly underestimated. Increased Spike-specific TCR breadth and depth were observed after two AZD1222 doses.

Libraries were prepared by immunoSEQ multiplex PCR; TCRdb keeps only in-frame clonotypes and omits some of them. In the table there are about 130,000 clones, 90% to 95% of which are singletons. The length of the CDR3 is 13 residues. CDR1 LNHDA and CDR2 SQIVND come from the germline V gene (reference sequence). The germline V and J ends were trimmed by 3 bases and 2 bases, with 5 bases remaining between them. This receptor was obtained from an adult in good health. V gene TRBV19 combines with J gene TRBJ1-5, with no clear D. Sequenced material: peripheral blood, taken on day 0 of AZD1222 vaccination. The CDR3: CASSMDRNQPQHF. CDR3 coding DNA: TGTGCCAGTAGTATGGACCGCAATCAGCCCCAGCATTTT.